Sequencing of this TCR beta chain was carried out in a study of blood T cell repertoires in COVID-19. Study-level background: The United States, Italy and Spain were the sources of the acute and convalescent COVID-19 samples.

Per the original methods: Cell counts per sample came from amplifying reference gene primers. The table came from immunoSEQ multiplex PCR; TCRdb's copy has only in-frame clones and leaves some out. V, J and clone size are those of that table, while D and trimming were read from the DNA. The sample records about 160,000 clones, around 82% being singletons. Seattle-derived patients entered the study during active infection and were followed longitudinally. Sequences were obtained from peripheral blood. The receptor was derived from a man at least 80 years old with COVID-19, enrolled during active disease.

For the CDR3, the DNA is TGCAGCGTTGATGGAGGGACCCAAACGAACACCGGGGAGCTGTTTTTT. The encoded protein is CSVDGGTQTNTGELFF. The chain has TRBV29-1 and TRBJ2-2; possible D gene TRBD2, 6 bases. Germline assignment: CDR1 SQVTM and CDR2 ANQGSEA. The germline V and J ends were trimmed by 3 bases and 0 bases, with 14 bases remaining between them. The CDR3 contains 16 residues.